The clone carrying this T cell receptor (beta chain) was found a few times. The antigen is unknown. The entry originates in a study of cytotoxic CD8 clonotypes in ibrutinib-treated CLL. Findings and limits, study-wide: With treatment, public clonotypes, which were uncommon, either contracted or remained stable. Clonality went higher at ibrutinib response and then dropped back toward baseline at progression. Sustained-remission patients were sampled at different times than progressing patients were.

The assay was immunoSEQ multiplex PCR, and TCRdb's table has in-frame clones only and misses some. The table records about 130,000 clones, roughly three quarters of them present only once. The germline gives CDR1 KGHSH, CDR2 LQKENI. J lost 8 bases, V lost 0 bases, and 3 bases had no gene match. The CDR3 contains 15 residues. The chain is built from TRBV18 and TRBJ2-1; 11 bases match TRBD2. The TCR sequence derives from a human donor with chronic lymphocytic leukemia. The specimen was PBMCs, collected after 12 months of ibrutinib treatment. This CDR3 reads CASSPPTSGIYEQFF. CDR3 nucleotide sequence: TGTGCCAGCTCACCACCGACTAGCGGGATCTATGAGCAGTTCTTC.